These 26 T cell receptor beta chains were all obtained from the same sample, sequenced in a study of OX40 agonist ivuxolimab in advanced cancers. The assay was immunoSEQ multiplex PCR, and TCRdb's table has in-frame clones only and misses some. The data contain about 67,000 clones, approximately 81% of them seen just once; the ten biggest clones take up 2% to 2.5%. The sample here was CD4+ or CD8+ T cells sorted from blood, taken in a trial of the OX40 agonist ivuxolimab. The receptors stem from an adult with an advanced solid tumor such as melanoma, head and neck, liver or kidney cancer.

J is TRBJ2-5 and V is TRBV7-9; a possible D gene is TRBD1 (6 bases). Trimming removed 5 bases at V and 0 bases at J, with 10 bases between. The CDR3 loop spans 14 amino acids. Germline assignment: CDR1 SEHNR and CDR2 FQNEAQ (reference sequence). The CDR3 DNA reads TGTGCCAGCAGCGCCCGGGACAACCAAGAGACCCAGTACTTC. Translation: CASSARDNQETQYF.

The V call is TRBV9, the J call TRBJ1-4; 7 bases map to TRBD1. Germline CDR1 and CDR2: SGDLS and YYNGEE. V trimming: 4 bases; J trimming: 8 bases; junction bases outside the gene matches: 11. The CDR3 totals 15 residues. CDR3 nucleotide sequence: TGTGCCAGCAGCCGGGACAGTCGGGCTGCGGAAAAACTGTTTTTT. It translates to CASSRDSRAAEKLFF.

The CDR3 nucleotides read TGCGCCAGCAGCCTCGGGACAGCCGGCGGGGATACGCAGTATTTT. It encodes CASSLGTAGGDTQYF. The chain is built from TRBV4-1 and TRBJ2-3, with 7 nucleotides matching TRBD1. The germline V gene has CDR1 MGHRA and CDR2 YSYEKL. J gave up 6 bases and V 4 bases, and 10 bases lay outside the gene matches. The CDR3 has 15 residues.

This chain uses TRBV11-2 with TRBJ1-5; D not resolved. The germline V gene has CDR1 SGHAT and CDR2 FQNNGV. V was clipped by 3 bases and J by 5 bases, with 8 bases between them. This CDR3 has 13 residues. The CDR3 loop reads CASSFERDQPQHF. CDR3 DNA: TGTGCCAGCAGCTTTGAGAGGGATCAGCCCCAGCATTTT.

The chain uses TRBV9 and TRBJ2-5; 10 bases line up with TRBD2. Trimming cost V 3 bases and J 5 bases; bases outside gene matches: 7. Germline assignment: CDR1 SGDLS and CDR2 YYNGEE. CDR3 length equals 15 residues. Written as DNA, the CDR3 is TGTGCCAGCAGCGCCGGGACTAGCGAGTGGGAGACCCAGTACTTC. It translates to CASSAGTSEWETQYF.

The CDR3, as DNA: TGTGCCAGCAGCCAAGAAATCGGGTTCTTAGGCGAGCAGTACTTC. Protein sequence: CASSQEIGFLGEQYF. The chain recombines TRBV4-2 with TRBJ2-7; no clear D. Germline V gene data show CDR1 as LGHNA and CDR2 as YNFKEQ. V dropped 0 bases and J dropped 6 bases, with 15 bases sitting between them. The CDR3 has 15 amino acids.

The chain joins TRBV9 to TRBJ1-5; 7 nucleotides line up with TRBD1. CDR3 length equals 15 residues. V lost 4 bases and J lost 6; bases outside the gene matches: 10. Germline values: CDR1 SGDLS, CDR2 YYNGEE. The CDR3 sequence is CASSPRDSLFQPQHF. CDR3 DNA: TGTGCCAGCAGCCCTCGGGACAGTTTATTTCAGCCCCAGCATTTT.

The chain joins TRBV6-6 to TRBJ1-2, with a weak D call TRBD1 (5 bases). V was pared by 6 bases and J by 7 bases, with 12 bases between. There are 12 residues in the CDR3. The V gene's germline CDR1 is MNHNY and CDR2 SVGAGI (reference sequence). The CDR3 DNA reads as TGTGCCAGCAGACTCCGGGGCTTTGGCTACACCTTC. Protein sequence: CASRLRGFGYTF.

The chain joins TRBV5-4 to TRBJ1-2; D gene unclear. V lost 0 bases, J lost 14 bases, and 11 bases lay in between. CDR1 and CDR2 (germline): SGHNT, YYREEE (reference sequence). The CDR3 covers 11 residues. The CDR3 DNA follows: TGTGCCAGCAGCTTGGAAGGGCTTCGGACCTTC. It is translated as CASSLEGLRTF.

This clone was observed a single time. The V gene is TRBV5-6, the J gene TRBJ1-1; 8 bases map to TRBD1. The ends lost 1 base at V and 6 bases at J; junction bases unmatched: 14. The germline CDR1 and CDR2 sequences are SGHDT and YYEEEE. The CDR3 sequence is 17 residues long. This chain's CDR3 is CASSLLGQGLHFPEAFF. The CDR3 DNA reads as TGTGCCAGCAGCTTGTTAGGACAGGGTCTTCATTTCCCTGAAGCTTTCTTT.

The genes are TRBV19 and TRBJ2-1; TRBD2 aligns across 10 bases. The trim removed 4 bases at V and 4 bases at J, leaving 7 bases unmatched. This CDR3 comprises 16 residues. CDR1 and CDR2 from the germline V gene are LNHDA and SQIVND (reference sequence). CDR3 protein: CASSRTRTSGYNEQFF. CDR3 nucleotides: TGTGCCAGTAGTAGAACGCGGACTAGCGGATACAATGAGCAGTTCTTC. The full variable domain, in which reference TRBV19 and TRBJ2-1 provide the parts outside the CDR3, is DGGITQSPKYLFRKEGQNVTLSCEQNLNHDAMYWYRQDPGQGLRLIYYSQIVNDFQKGDIAEGYSVSREKKESFPLTVTSAQKNPTAFYLCASSRTRTSGYNEQFFGPGTRLTVL.

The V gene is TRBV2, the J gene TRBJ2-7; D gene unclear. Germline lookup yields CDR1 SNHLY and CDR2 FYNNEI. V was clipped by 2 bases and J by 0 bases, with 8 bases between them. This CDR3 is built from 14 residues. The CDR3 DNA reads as TGTGCCAGCAGTGAATCCGCAAACTCCTACGAGCAGTACTTC. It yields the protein CASSESANSYEQYF.

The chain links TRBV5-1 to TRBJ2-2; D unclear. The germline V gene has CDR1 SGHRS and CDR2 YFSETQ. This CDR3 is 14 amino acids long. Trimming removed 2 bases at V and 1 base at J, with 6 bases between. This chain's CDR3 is CASSLGLNTGELFF. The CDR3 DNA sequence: TGCGCCAGCAGCTTAGGATTGAACACCGGGGAGCTGTTTTTT. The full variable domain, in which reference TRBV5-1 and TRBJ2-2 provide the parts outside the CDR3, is KAGVTQTPRYLIKTRGQQVTLSCSPISGHRSVSWYQQTPGQGLQFLFEYFSETQRNKGNFPGRFSGRQFSNSRSEMNVSTLELGDSALYLCASSLGLNTGELFFGEGSRLTVL.

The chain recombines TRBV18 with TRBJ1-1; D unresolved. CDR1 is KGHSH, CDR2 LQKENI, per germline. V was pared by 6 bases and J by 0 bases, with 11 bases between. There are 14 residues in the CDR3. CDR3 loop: CASSGRAMNTEAFF. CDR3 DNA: TGTGCCAGCTCGGGAAGGGCTATGAACACTGAAGCTTTCTTT.

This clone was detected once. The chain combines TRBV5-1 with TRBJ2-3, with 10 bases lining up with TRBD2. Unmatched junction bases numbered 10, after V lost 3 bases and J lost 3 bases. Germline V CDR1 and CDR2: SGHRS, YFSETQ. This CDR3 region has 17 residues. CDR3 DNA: TGCGCCAGCAGCTCAACCGCTAGCGGGAGAGCGACAGATACGCAGTATTTT. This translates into CASSSTASGRATDTQYF.

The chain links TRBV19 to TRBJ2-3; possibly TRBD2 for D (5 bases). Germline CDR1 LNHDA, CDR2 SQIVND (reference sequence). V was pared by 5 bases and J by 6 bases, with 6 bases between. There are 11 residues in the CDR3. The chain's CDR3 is CASSCGDTQYF. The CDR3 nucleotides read TGTGCCAGTAGTTGCGGGGATACGCAGTATTTT.

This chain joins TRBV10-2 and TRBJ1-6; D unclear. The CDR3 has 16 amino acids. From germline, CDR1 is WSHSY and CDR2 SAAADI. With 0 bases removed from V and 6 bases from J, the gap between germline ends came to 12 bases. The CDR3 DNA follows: TGCGCCAGCAGTGAGTCTATAAGGGCAGCTAATTCACCCCTCCACTTT. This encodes CASSESIRAANSPLHF.

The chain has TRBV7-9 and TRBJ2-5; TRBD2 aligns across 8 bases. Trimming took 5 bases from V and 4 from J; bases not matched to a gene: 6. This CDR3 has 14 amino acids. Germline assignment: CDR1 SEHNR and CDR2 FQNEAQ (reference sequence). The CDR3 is CASSVTSEVETQYF. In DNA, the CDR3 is TGTGCCAGCAGCGTGACTAGCGAGGTAGAGACCCAGTACTTC.

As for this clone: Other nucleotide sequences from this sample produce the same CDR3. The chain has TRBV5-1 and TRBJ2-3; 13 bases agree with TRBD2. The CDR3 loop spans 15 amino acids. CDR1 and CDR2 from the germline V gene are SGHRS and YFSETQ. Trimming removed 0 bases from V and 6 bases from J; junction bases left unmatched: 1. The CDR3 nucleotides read TGCGCCAGCAGCTTGGGACTAGCGGGAGGTGATACGCAGTATTTT. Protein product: CASSLGLAGGDTQYF.

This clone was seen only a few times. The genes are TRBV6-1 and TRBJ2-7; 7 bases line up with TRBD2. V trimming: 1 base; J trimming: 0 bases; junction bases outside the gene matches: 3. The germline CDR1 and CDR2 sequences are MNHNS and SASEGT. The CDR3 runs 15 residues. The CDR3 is CASSEGLAASYEQYF. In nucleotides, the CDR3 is TGTGCCAGCAGTGAAGGGCTAGCGGCCTCCTACGAGCAGTACTTC.

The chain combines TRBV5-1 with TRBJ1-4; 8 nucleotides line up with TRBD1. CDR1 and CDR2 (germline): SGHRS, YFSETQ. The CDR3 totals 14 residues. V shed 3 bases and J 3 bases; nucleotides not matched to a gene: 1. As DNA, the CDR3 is TGCGCCAGCAGCTCGACAGGGGCTAATGAAAAACTGTTTTTT. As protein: CASSSTGANEKLFF.

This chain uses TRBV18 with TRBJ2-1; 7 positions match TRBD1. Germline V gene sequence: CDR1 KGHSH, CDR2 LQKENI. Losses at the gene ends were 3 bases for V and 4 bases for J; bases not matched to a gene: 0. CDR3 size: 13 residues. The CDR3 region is CASSPGQYNEQFF. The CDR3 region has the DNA TGTGCCAGCTCACCGGGACAGTACAATGAGCAGTTCTTC.

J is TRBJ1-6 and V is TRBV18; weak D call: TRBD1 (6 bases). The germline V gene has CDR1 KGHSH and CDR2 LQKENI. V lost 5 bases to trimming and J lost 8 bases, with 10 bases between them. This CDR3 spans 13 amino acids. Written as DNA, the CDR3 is TGTGCCAGCTCATCAGGGGAGGATTCACCCCTCCACTTT. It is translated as CASSSGEDSPLHF. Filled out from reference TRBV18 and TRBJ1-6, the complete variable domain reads NAGVMQNPRHLVRRRGQEARLRCSPMKGHSHVYWYRQLPEEGLKFMVYLQKENIIDESGMPKERFSAEFPKEGPSILRIQQVVRGDSAAYFCASSSGEDSPLHFGNGTRLTVT.

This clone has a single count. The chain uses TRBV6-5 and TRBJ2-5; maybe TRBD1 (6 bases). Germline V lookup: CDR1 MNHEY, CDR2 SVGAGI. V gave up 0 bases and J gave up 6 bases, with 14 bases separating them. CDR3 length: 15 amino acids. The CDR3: CASSYSSAGEKTQYF. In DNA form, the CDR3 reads TGTGCCAGCAGTTACTCGTCGGCAGGGGAAAAGACCCAGTACTTC.

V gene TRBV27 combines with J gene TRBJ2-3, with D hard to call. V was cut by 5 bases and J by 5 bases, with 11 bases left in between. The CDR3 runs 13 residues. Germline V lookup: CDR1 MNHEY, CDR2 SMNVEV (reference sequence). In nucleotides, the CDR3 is TGTGCCAGCAGTCCGAATTATAGAGATACGCAGTATTTT. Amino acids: CASSPNYRDTQYF.

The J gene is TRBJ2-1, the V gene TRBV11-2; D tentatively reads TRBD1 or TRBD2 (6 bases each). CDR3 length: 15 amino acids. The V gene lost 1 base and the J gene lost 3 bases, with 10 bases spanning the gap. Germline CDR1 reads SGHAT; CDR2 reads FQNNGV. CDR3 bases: TGTGCCAGCAGCTTAGCAGGAGGGGGCTACAATGAGCAGTTCTTC. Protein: CASSLAGGGYNEQFF.